This TCR beta chain was identified during a study of cytomegalovirus exposure and HLA in healthy donors. A multiplex PCR was run with 60 Vbeta primers and 13 Jbeta primers. Some clones are missing from TCRdb's copy, which holds only in-frame ones; the method was immunoSEQ multiplex PCR. The sample has more than 90,000 clones, approximately 80% seen once; the top ten hold roughly 4%. Source material: PBMCs. This receptor was identified in a woman in her sixties or seventies in good health and CMV-seropositive.

The CDR3 loop reads CASSFTLGGDRGHYEQYF. For the CDR3, the DNA is TGTGCCAGCAGCTTTACATTGGGGGGGGACAGGGGGCATTACGAGCAGTACTTC. The chain combines TRBV21-1 with TRBJ2-7; the D call of TRBD1 is as the table states it, not checked on the DNA. TRBV21-1 is annotated as a pseudogene. The CDR3 runs to 18 residues.